This T cell receptor (beta chain) is from a study of blood T cell repertoires in COVID-19. Germline CDR1 SGHTA, CDR2 FQGNSA. Trimming cost V 3 bases and J 10 bases; bases outside gene matches: 13. This CDR3 has 15 amino acids. Produced via immunoSEQ multiplex PCR; TCRdb's table is partial and in-frame only. This table holds about 74,000 clones, about 80% found once. This sequence originates from a human donor in a cohort sampled during active COVID-19. Source material: peripheral blood. The rearrangement joins TRBV7-2 to TRBJ2-5; 8 nucleotides align to TRBD2. The CDR3 here is CASSLTSAPYEGQYF. CDR3 bases: TGTGCCAGCAGCTTGACTAGCGCTCCATATGAAGGCCAGTACTTC.